This TCR beta chain was identified during a study of cytomegalovirus exposure and HLA in healthy donors. Concerning this clone: The antigen is unknown.

Germline V gene sequence: CDR1 MNHNS, CDR2 SASEGT. The CDR3 runs to 15 residues. The V gene end was trimmed by 7 bases and the J gene end by 1 base; junction bases not matched to a gene: 5. Primers included in the PCR were 60 Vbeta and 13 Jbeta primers. Method: immunoSEQ multiplex PCR; TCRdb's copy keeps in-frame clones and lacks some. Its listing shows 53,000 or so clones. Points from the study as a whole: Among immune exposure information, only CMV serostatus was available. Previous analysis showed most TCR beta V segments were productive about 87% or about 30% of the time. Most TCR sequences were rare, but some public TCRs occurred in many donors. As a later analysis revealed, most CMV-associated TCR beta chains appeared HLA-restricted.

The gene calls are TRBV6-1 and TRBJ2-3; 10 bases match TRBD2. The sequence came from a male donor in good health and CMV-seropositive. Source material: PBMCs. CDR3 coding DNA: TGTGCCAGCACCGAGCTAGCGGGGGGCACAGATACGCAGTATTTT. It codes for CASTELAGGTDTQYF.